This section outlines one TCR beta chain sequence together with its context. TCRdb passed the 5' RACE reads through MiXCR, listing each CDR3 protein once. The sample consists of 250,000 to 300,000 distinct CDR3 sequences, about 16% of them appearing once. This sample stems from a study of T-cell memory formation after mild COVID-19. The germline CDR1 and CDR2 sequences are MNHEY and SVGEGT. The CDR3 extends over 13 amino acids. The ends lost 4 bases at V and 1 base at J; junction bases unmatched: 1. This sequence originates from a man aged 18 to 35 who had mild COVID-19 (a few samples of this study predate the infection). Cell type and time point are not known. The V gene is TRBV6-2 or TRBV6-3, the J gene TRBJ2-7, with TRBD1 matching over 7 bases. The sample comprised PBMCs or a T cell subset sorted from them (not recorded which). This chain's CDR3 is CASSSTGSYEQYV. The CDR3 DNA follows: TGTGCCAGCAGTTCGACAGGGTCCTACGAGCAGTACGTC.